What follows are 3 T cell receptor beta chains derived from one specimen sequenced in a study of T cells in Graves' hyperthyroidism and ophthalmopathy. RNA transcripts were the template for amplifying TCR beta CDR3 regions. The primer set for the first-round RT-PCR of the TCR CDR3 was HTBI. MiXCR was run by TCRdb on the multiplex PCR reads, yielding one entry per CDR3 protein. The table has about 610,000 distinct CDR3 sequences, under 60% seen once. Specimen: peripheral blood or thyroid tissue (not recorded which). These receptors were obtained from a woman aged 18-29 years with Graves' hyperthyroidism.

The chain couples TRBV7-2 to TRBJ2-7, with 8 bases fitting TRBD1. Germline V lookup: CDR1 SGHTA, CDR2 FQGNSA. Trimming took 2 bases from V and 7 from J; bases not matched to a gene: 16. CDR3 length: 17 residues. The CDR3 loop is CASSLSAGLTGAWEQYF. The CDR3 DNA follows: TGTGCCAGCAGCTTATCGGCGGGACTGACAGGGGCGTGGGAGCAGTACTTC.

The table lists this clonotype with many counts. The rearrangement joins TRBV12-3 or TRBV12-4 to TRBJ2-2; D could derive from TRBD1 or TRBD2 (5 bases each). V lost 1 base and J 4 bases, leaving 7 bases between the germline ends. The CDR3 contains 14 residues. Written as DNA, the CDR3 is TGTGCCAGCAGTTTAGGAGGGGTCACCGGGGAGCTGTTTTTT. This gives the protein CASSLGGVTGELFF.

This clonotype was found many times. The chain employs TRBV6-6 and TRBJ1-1, with 7 bases lining up with TRBD1. V shed 6 bases and J 2 bases; nucleotides not matched to a gene: 9. The CDR3 has 15 amino acids. Germline CDR1 and CDR2: MNHNY and SVGAGI (reference sequence). The CDR3 sequence is CASSGTGAINTEAFF. As DNA, the CDR3 is TGTGCCAGCAGCGGAACAGGGGCGATAAACACTGAAGCTTTCTTT.